This TCR beta chain was sequenced in a study of response to subunit inactivated influenza vaccine. TCRdb itself ran the RT-PCR reads through MiXCR, one entry per CDR3 protein. The data hold 500,000 to 750,000 distinct CDR3 sequences, with less than 15% observed a single time. The CDR3 is 16 amino acids. Trimming left V 3 bases short and J 4 bases short, with 18 bases between. Study-wide results and limits: With each seasonal influenza vaccination, the authors suggested, few new T cells are recruited.

Many counts were recorded for this clonotype. Its antigen is as yet unknown. The chain couples TRBV12-3 or TRBV12-4 to TRBJ1-2; unclear D gene. The origin of this receptor is a man aged 45 to 65 who received an inactivated influenza vaccine. The sample consisted of PBMCs from blood, taken 11 to 12 days after vaccination. In DNA, the CDR3 is TGTGCCAGCAGTTTTAAGGCAGCTGGGCCCCTCTATGGCTACACCTTC. Its translation: CASSFKAAGPLYGYTF.